This entry features one T cell receptor (beta chain) sequence. What it recognizes is unknown. This specimen comes from a study of OX40 agonist ivuxolimab in advanced cancers. Regarding the study as a whole: People who partly responded at 0.1-3.0 mg/kg had some of the least clonal expansion seen.

J lost 0 bases, V lost 2 bases, and 4 bases had no gene match. The germline V gene encodes CDR1 SGHRS and CDR2 YFSETQ. The CDR3 loop spans 15 amino acids. The method was immunoSEQ multiplex PCR; TCRdb's version includes in-frame clones alone and lacks a portion of them. The sample lists about 17,000 clones, about 90% occurring once. Sequencing used CD4+ or CD8+ T cells sorted from blood, obtained in a trial of the OX40 agonist ivuxolimab. This chain links TRBV5-1 with TRBJ1-2; TRBD1 matches 7 bases. The receptor was derived from an adult with an advanced solid tumor such as melanoma, head and neck, liver or kidney cancer. In DNA, the CDR3 is TGCGCCAGCAGCTTTGACAGGGCCACTAACTATGGCTACACCTTC. Translated, it gives CASSFDRATNYGYTF.